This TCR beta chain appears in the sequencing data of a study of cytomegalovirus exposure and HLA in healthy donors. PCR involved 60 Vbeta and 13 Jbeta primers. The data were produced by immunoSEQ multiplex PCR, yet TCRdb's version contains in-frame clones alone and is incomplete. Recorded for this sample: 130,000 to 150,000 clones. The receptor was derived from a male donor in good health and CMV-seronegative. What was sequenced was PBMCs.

The CDR3 sequence: CASSLQGVGELFF. The CDR3 bases are TGTGCCAGCAGCTTACAGGGCGTCGGGGAGCTGTTTTTT. The chain uses TRBV7-9 and TRBJ2-2, with D possibly matching TRBD1 (5 bases). Germline loops: CDR1 SEHNR, CDR2 FQNEAQ (reference sequence). CDR3 size: 13 residues. V lost 2 bases and J 7 bases, leaving 8 bases between the germline ends. The whole variable domain, remainder taken from reference TRBV7-9 and TRBJ2-2, is DTGVSQNPRHKITKRGQNVTFRCDPISEHNRLYWYRQTLGQGPEFLTYFQNEAQLEKSRLLSDRFSAERPKGSFSTLEIQRTEQGDSAMYLCASSLQGVGELFFGEGSRLTVL.